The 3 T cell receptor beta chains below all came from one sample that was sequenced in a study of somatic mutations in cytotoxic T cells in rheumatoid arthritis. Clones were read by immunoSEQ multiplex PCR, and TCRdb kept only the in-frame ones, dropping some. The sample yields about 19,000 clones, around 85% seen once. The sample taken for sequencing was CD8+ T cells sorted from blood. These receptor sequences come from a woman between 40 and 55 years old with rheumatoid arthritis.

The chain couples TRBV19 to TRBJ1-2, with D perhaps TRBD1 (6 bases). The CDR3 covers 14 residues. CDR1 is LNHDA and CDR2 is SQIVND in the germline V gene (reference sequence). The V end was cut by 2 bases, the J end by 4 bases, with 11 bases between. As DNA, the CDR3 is TGTGCCAGTAGTATATGGACAGAGTCCTATGGCTACACCTTC. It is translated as CASSIWTESYGYTF. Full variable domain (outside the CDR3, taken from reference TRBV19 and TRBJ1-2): DGGITQSPKYLFRKEGQNVTLSCEQNLNHDAMYWYRQDPGQGLRLIYYSQIVNDFQKGDIAEGYSVSREKKESFPLTVTSAQKNPTAFYLCASSIWTESYGYTFGSGTRLTVV.

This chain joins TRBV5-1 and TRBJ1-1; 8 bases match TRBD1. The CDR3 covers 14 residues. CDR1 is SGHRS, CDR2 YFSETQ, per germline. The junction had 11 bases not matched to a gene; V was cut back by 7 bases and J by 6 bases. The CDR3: CASDRGGGLSEAFF. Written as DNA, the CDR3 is TGCGCCAGCGACAGGGGAGGGGGCCTTTCTGAAGCTTTCTTT.

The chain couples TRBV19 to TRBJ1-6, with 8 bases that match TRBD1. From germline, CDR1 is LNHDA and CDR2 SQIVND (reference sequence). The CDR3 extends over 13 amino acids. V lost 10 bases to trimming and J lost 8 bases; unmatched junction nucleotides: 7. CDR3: CATTGGFYSPLHF. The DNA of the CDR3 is TGTGCCACCACAGGGGGATTCTATTCACCCCTCCACTTT.